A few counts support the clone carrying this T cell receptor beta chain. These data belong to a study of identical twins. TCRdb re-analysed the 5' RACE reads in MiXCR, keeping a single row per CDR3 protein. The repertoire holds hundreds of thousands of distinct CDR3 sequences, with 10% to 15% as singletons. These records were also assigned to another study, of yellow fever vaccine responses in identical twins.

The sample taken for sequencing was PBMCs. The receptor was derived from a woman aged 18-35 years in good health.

The CDR3 nucleotides read TGCAGTGCTAGAGATAGGGGAGGGGGACAGCCCCAGCATTTT. Residues: CSARDRGGGQPQHF. The rearrangement uses TRBV20-1 and TRBJ1-5, with D possibly matching TRBD1 (6 bases). CDR3 length: 14 amino acids. From germline, CDR1 is DFQATT and CDR2 SNEGSKA (reference sequence). The germline V and J ends were trimmed by 0 bases and 7 bases, with 13 bases remaining between them.